This T cell receptor beta chain was obtained from a study of cytomegalovirus exposure and HLA in healthy donors. As for the study in general: A subsequent analysis stated that the 120 validation repertoires were run on the same platform as the 550 to 750 first-cohort repertoires. Notes on the study in general: Altogether, 164 TCR beta chains were recorded as cytomegalovirus-associated. Among the CMV-associated chains, a few were confirmed in vitro as specific for CMV antigens. First-cohort TCR clusters were later found to tend to co-occur in the 120 or so validation repertoires.

Method: immunoSEQ multiplex PCR; TCRdb's copy keeps in-frame clones and lacks some. The sample includes fewer than 65,000 clones, roughly nine tenths of them seen just once. Comment on this clone: Its antigen is not known.

This TCR was recovered from a young woman in good health and CMV-seronegative. Sequencing used PBMCs.

CDR3 loop: CASSRDRVETQYF. The CDR3 DNA reads TGCGCCAGCAGCCGCGACAGGGTTGAGACCCAGTACTTC. The rearrangement joins TRBV4-1 to TRBJ2-5, with TRBD1 matching 7 bases. This CDR3 comprises 13 residues. V trimming: 4 bases; J trimming: 5 bases; junction bases outside the gene matches: 4. CDR1 and CDR2 from the germline V gene are MGHRA and YSYEKL.